The clone carrying this TCR beta chain has a count of ten or more. The data were obtained in a study of spatial heterogeneity in lung cancer. Study at large: Each time, sequencing found more beta-chain sequences than alpha-chain sequences.

CDR3 length equals 15 residues. From germline, CDR1 is ENHRY and CDR2 SYGVKD. V gave up 8 bases and J gave up 3 bases; unmatched junction bases: 13. TCRdb called the 5' RACE reads again in MiXCR, with one record for every CDR3 protein. The sample lists 50,000 to 60,000 distinct CDR3 sequences, less than 9.5% occurring once. Indicated time point: blood at routine non-recurrence follow-up after resection. The sequenced material consisted of unsorted whole RNA from tumor, nontumor lung or frozen PBMC. This specimen was PBMCs, taken at follow-up. This chain connects TRBV10-3 to TRBJ2-7; 7 bases align to TRBD2. This sequence originates from a female donor with early-stage non-small cell lung cancer. CDR3 protein: CAIRLGPGEGYEQYF. CDR3 in DNA: TGTGCCATCCGTCTGGGACCTGGGGAGGGCTACGAGCAGTACTTC.